These 23 T cell receptor beta chains were all obtained from the same sample, sequenced in a study of cytomegalovirus exposure and HLA in healthy donors. The primer mix had 60 Vbeta and 13 Jbeta primers. Sequencing was performed with immunoSEQ multiplex PCR; in TCRdb, only in-frame clones are kept and a portion is missing. The profile shows roughly 260,000 clones, approximately 84% of them singletons. The sample comprised PBMCs. All receptors derive from a woman aged 40 to 49 in good health and CMV-seropositive.

The rearrangement links TRBV5-5 to TRBJ1-1; maybe TRBD1 (6 bases). Germline V CDR1 and CDR2: SGHKS, YYEKEE (reference sequence). Trimming took off 3 bases at V and 5 bases at J, with 11 bases between the two ends. The CDR3 consists of 13 residues. DNA of the CDR3: TGTGCCAGCAGCTCAAAGGGGGGGACTGAAGCTTTCTTT. Its translation: CASSSKGGTEAFF.

The rearrangement uses TRBV29-1 and TRBJ2-4; 10 bases agree with TRBD1. Germline-derived CDR1 and CDR2 are SQVTM and ANQGSEA. V lost 5 bases, J lost 8 bases, and 6 bases stayed unmatched. The CDR3 is 13 residues long. The CDR3 bases are TGCAGCGTTAAACGGGACAGGGGTGACATTCAGTACTTC. Translated, it gives CSVKRDRGDIQYF.

The J gene is TRBJ2-5, the V gene TRBV7-2; possibly TRBD1 for D (6 bases). The CDR3 runs 15 residues. The V and J ends lost 5 bases and 4 bases respectively, with 17 bases between them. Germline values: CDR1 SGHTA, CDR2 FQGNSA. The CDR3 bases are TGTGCCAGCAGCGGGAAGATCAGGGGAATAGAGACCCAGTACTTC. It yields the protein CASSGKIRGIETQYF.

This clone was observed a single time. V and J are TRBV6-5 and TRBJ1-4; tentatively, D is TRBD1 (6 bases). With 6 bases removed from V and 4 bases from J, the gap between germline ends came to 12 bases. The CDR3 extends over 14 amino acids. The germline V gene has CDR1 MNHEY and CDR2 SVGAGI. The CDR3 nucleotides are TGTGCCAGCAGCCGGACAGCTAGTAATGAAAAACTGTTTTTT. Translating it yields CASSRTASNEKLFF.

The chain combines TRBV7-6 with TRBJ2-7; 9 nucleotides align to TRBD1. Germline lookup yields CDR1 SGHVS and CDR2 FNYEAQ. This CDR3 region has 15 residues. Trimming took 0 bases from V and 7 from J; bases not matched to a gene: 7. The CDR3 sequence: CASSLADRGFGEQYF. Here the CDR3 DNA reads TGTGCCAGCAGCTTAGCAGACAGGGGGTTCGGGGAGCAGTACTTC.

The rearrangement links TRBV5-4 to TRBJ2-1; D possibly corresponds to TRBD2 (7 bases). V was trimmed by 0 bases and J by 7 bases, leaving 11 bases between them. The CDR3 runs 14 residues. From germline, CDR1 is SGHNT and CDR2 YYREEE (reference sequence). The CDR3 bases are TGTGCCAGCAGCTTGGGGGGGGGCAGGAATGAGCAGTTCTTC. Protein: CASSLGGGRNEQFF.

The CDR3 region is CASSLSAGERFEQYF. Written as DNA, the CDR3 is TGTGCCAGCAGCTTATCGGCGGGAGAACGGTTCGAGCAGTACTTC. The V gene is TRBV7-2, the J gene TRBJ2-7; TRBD2 matches 7 bases. This CDR3 is built from 15 residues. After removal of 2 bases from V and 6 bases from J, the junction contained 10 bases not matched to a gene. CDR1 and CDR2 from the germline V gene are SGHTA and FQGNSA.

This clone was seen only a few times. The chain carries TRBV7-9 and TRBJ2-7; 9 bases are a match to TRBD2. V dropped 5 bases and J dropped 4; count of bases not matched to a gene: 9. The CDR3 covers 15 residues. Germline CDR1 reads SEHNR; CDR2 reads FQNEAQ (reference sequence). CDR3 amino acids: CASSVSGSPLYEQYF. The CDR3 nucleotides are TGTGCCAGCAGCGTTAGCGGGAGCCCACTTTACGAGCAGTACTTC.

The chain has TRBV10-3 and TRBJ1-5, with 9 bases matching TRBD1. The CDR3 loop spans 15 amino acids. V was clipped by 6 bases and J by 0 bases; unmatched bases: 3. Germline CDR1 ENHRY, CDR2 SYGVKD. CDR3 residues: CAIRQGANSNQPQHF. The CDR3 DNA sequence: TGTGCCATCAGACAGGGGGCTAATAGCAATCAGCCCCAGCATTTT.

The CDR3 DNA is TGTGCCACCAGCACTATGTCCGGACTAGCGGGAGACGAGCAGTACTTC. It is translated as CATSTMSGLAGDEQYF. The gene calls are TRBV15 and TRBJ2-7; 13 nucleotides agree with TRBD2. The CDR3 has 16 residues. Per germline, CDR1 LNHNV and CDR2 YYDKDF (reference sequence). V shed 4 bases, J shed 5 bases, and the junction held 8 bases outside the gene matches.

The chain has TRBV4-3 and TRBJ2-1, with a possible D match to TRBD2 (6 bases). The CDR3 loop spans 13 amino acids. The V gene's germline CDR1 is LGHNA and CDR2 YSLEER. Trimming shortened V by 4 bases and J by 11 bases, and 15 bases separated the two germline ends. CDR3 coding DNA: TGCGCCAGCAGCCCCCCCGGGACTTCCAAGCAGTTCTTC. Protein: CASSPPGTSKQFF.

This sequence joins TRBV5-8 and TRBJ2-7; TRBD2 agrees at 12 bases. The junction had 4 bases not matched to a gene; V was cut back by 2 bases and J by 1 base. CDR3 length: 16 residues. Germline V gives CDR1 SGHTS, CDR2 YDEGEE. The CDR3 loop reads CASSFRTSGISYEQYF. DNA for the CDR3: TGTGCCAGCAGCTTCCGGACTAGCGGGATTTCCTACGAGCAGTACTTC. Complete variable domain (other parts from reference TRBV5-8 and TRBJ2-7): EAGVTQSPTHLIKTRGQQATLRCSPISGHTSVYWYQQALGLGLQFLLWYDEGEERNRGNFPPRFSGRQFPNYSSELNVNALELEDSALYLCASSFRTSGISYEQYFGPGTRLTVT.

V and J are TRBV19 and TRBJ2-5; 8 positions match TRBD2. This CDR3 comprises 15 residues. The germline CDR1 and CDR2 sequences are LNHDA and SQIVND (reference sequence). J lost 11 bases, V lost 3 bases, and 14 bases had no gene match. The DNA of the CDR3 is TGTGCCAGTAGTATTCTGGGAAGCGGGGGCTTGAAGCAGTACTTC. Its translation: CASSILGSGGLKQYF. Together with reference TRBV19 and TRBJ2-5, the CDR3 gives the full variable domain: DGGITQSPKYLFRKEGQNVTLSCEQNLNHDAMYWYRQDPGQGLRLIYYSQIVNDFQKGDIAEGYSVSREKKESFPLTVTSAQKNPTAFYLCASSILGSGGLKQYFGPGTRLLVL.

V is TRBV7-6 and J is TRBJ2-5; 7 bases are shared with TRBD1. In germline, CDR1 is SGHVS, CDR2 FNYEAQ. This CDR3 contains 14 residues. The ends lost 5 bases at V and 4 bases at J; junction bases unmatched: 7. CDR3 DNA sequence: TGTGCCAGCAGCGGGGACAGTTTCGGAGAGACCCAGTACTTC. It is translated as CASSGDSFGETQYF.

This clone showed up just a few times. The CDR3 is CASGKTTGTGTLISYEQYF. The DNA of the CDR3 is TGTGCTAGTGGTAAAACGACCGGGACAGGAACCCTCATCTCCTACGAGCAGTACTTC. The chain recombines TRBV12-5 with TRBJ2-7; 8 nucleotides line up with TRBD1. The germline V gene has CDR1 LGHNT and CDR2 FRNRAP. With 5 bases clipped from V and 0 bases from J, the junction kept 18 bases outside the gene matches. This CDR3 is built from 19 residues.

The chain employs TRBV28 and TRBJ1-5, with D perhaps TRBD1 (5 bases). The V gene lost 3 bases and the J gene lost 7 bases, with 19 bases spanning the gap. The CDR3 sequence is 16 residues long. Germline CDR1 reads MDHEN; CDR2 reads SYDVKM. The CDR3 is CASSFLDKTGWQPQHF. The CDR3 DNA follows: TGTGCCAGCAGTTTCCTGGACAAAACGGGTTGGCAGCCCCAGCATTTT. The full variable domain, rest sourced from reference TRBV28 and TRBJ1-5, is DVKVTQSSRYLVKRTGEKVFLECVQDMDHENMFWYRQDPGLGLRLIYFSYDVKMKEKGDIPEGYSVSREKKERFSLILESASTNQTSMYLCASSFLDKTGWQPQHFGDGTRLSIL.

The rearrangement links TRBV12-5 to TRBJ2-3; the D is unclear. The CDR3 runs to 12 residues. Trimming stripped 1 base from V and 5 bases from J, with 4 bases between. The germline CDR1 and CDR2 sequences are LGHNT and FRNRAP. This CDR3 reads CASGLDRDTQYF. CDR3 coding DNA: TGTGCTAGTGGTTTGGACAGAGATACGCAGTATTTT.

To note about this clone: Other DNA variants within this sample encode the same CDR3. J is TRBJ1-3 and V is TRBV2, with D possibly being TRBD1 (6 bases). This CDR3 region has 14 residues. The V gene's germline CDR1 is SNHLY and CDR2 FYNNEI. The V and J ends lost 7 bases and 0 bases respectively, with 10 bases between them. CDR3 region: CASTGVSSGNTIYF. CDR3 sequence (DNA): TGTGCCAGCACAGGGGTGAGCTCTGGAAACACCATATATTTT.

The chain employs TRBV9 and TRBJ1-2, with TRBD1 matching over 9 bases. V shed 0 bases, J shed 8 bases, and the junction held 5 bases outside the gene matches. CDR3 length: 14 residues. CDR1 is SGDLS, CDR2 YYNGEE, per germline. CDR3 DNA sequence: TGTGCCAGCAGCGTAGCAGGGACAGGGCGGGGCTACACCTTC. It specifies CASSVAGTGRGYTF.

This clone was seen a single time. Other DNA variants within this sample encode the same CDR3. This chain links TRBV27 with TRBJ2-7, with D tentatively TRBD1 (5 bases). Trimming cost V 2 bases and J 3 bases, with 11 bases left between them. This CDR3 has 14 residues. Germline V gives CDR1 MNHEY, CDR2 SMNVEV (reference sequence). The CDR3 spells CASSLGQGIYEQYF. CDR3 DNA sequence: TGTGCCAGCAGTTTAGGGCAGGGCATCTACGAGCAGTACTTC.

The genes are TRBV10-3 and TRBJ1-6; 7 positions match TRBD1. Germline V lookup: CDR1 ENHRY, CDR2 SYGVKD. Trimming at V came to 4 bases and at J to 7 bases, leaving 4 bases not matched to a gene. CDR3 length: 14 residues. The CDR3 coding sequence is TGTGCCATCAGTGTAAAAGGGGGCAATTCACCCCTCCACTTT. Translating it yields CAISVKGGNSPLHF.

CDR3 sequence (DNA): TGTGCCTGGAGTGTTAGAGGGACTAGCGGGGTCAACGAGCAGTACTTC. Translation gives CAWSVRGTSGVNEQYF. V gene TRBV30 combines with J gene TRBJ2-7; 13 bases fit TRBD2. Germline V gene sequence: CDR1 GTSNPN, CDR2 SVGIG (reference sequence). Unmatched junction bases numbered 7, after V lost 0 bases and J lost 5 bases. This CDR3 spans 16 amino acids.

This chain connects TRBV13 to TRBJ2-6; maybe TRBD1 (7 bases). Germline lookup yields CDR1 PRHDT and CDR2 FYEKMQ (reference sequence). V shed 5 bases and J shed 4 bases, with 21 bases lying between them. The CDR3 extends over 18 amino acids. The DNA of the CDR3 is TGTGCCAGCAGCCCAAGACAGGGAGGTCCCCCCGGGGCCAACGTCCTGACTTTC. Translating gives CASSPRQGGPPGANVLTF.